The entry that follows covers one T cell receptor beta chain sequence. This clonotype is categorized as medium-sized (0.01 to 0.1%). This receptor's antigen is unknown. Per-nucleotide qualities are absent, and no much larger clonotype sits a single base away. CDR1 and CDR2 are drawn from the germline V gene (reference sequence): LNHDA, SQIVND. The CDR3, from cysteine to phenylalanine, totals 13 residues. Of all the DNA, just the CDR3 is kept, 39 bases in frame from base 1. V and J lose 2 bases and 7 bases, and a span of 9 bases separates them. Bone marrow was sampled from every patient at the time of active disease. Bone marrow mononuclear cells were isolated by Ficoll-Hypaque density gradient centrifugation. Myeloma plasma cells were removed and CD138-negative cells were obtained by negative selection following labeling with CD138 magnetic microbeads on a MACS separator. The purity of the isolated cells was checked by flow cytometry with CD138 antibodies on an Attune NxT. TRIzol reagent was used to extract total RNA, which was then quantified with a NanoDrop spectrophotometer. Paired RNA-seq and IR-seq were performed on the CD138-negative bone marrow sample of each patient.

This record belongs to a study of read filtering for tumor transcriptome and immune sequencing (dated by TCRdb to 2018 to 2020). Study-wide context: The cohort had approximately 16 male and 11 to 15 female patients with a mean age of roughly 66 years, ranging from roughly 40 to 90. Under revised international staging, about 8 patients fell into R-ISS I, more than 15 into R-ISS II and roughly 7 into R-ISS III. Whole-transcriptome libraries were prepared with the TruSeq RNA Access Library Prep Kit after DNase treatment. Per sample, about 4.05 to 10.27 million TCR-region mapped reads were obtained with IR-seq, compared with only 85 to 1273 with RNA-seq. Using the same bone marrow samples, the study ran both targeted immune repertoire sequencing and bulk whole-transcriptome sequencing and then compared the TCR repertoires from each method. One of the main goals was to work out a read-filtering strategy for immune repertoire data, in particular whether clonotypes backed by only a single read should be removed.

General conclusions and limits of the study: In IR-seq, roughly four fifths of clonotypes but 3.5% to 4% of total reads were represented by single-read clonotypes, whereas in RNA-seq, roughly three quarters of clonotypes and approximately 45% of reads were represented by single-read clonotypes. Rather than purified T cells, the sorted CD138-negative fraction was a mixed bone marrow immune population. IR-seq captured clonotypes at much higher depth and more reliably than RNA-seq, and smaller IR-seq throughput sufficed to identify most shared clonotypes. Removing single-read clonotypes increased the correlation between IR-seq and RNA-seq shared clonotype proportions.

TCR libraries were constructed from 400 ng RNA using the Immunoverse kit, and molecular barcoded adaptors covering alpha/delta and beta/gamma chains were employed. TCR library preparation used the same RNA that went into transcriptome sequencing. Sequencing of TCR libraries was carried out on an Illumina HiSeq 4000 with 2 x 150 cycles. The paper's data handling went like this. MiXCR aligned TCR reads to human V, D, J and C references and assembled the aligned reads into CDR3 clonotypes, with quality filtering and error correction included. The tcR package in R was used to analyze clonotype counts and gene usage diversity. For inspection of raw mapping reads, RNA-seq reads were mapped by STAR aligner version 2.5.3a onto GRCh37 of the human genome. IR-seq fastq files were randomly downsampled with Seqtk 1.3 to test the effect of sequencing depth on detected clonotypes. In TCRdb, the public reads were trimmed at Q25 with fastp and aligned with MiXCR, with productive beta chains retained. Each record represents a unique CDR3 protein, reported with the most common genes and DNA among its rows. V and J calls and clone size were set by TCRdb, not the authors. Across this sample there are 40,000 to 50,000 distinct CDR3 sequences, with roughly 18% seen only once. The top ten hold about 16% of the sample.

The material sequenced was a population of CD138-negative cells sorted from bone marrow. In the paper's terms, the cell subset or site label means: bone marrow mononuclear cells depleted of CD138+ plasma/myeloma cells by negative magnetic selection. In this chain, TRBV19 is recombined with TRBJ2-1; a confident D gene designation cannot be given. This receptor was taken from a donor at least 40 years old with multiple myeloma. The CDR3 amino acid sequence is: CASSISWANEQFF. The nucleotide sequence is given as TGTGCCAGTAGTATATCGTGGGCGAATGAGCAGTTCTTC.